Following are 5 T cell receptor beta chains from one sample sequenced in a study of siplizumab effects on memory and regulatory T cells. The method was immunoSEQ multiplex PCR; TCRdb's version includes in-frame clones alone and lacks a portion of them. The data contain roughly 60,000 clones, 85% to 95% of them seen just once; the ten biggest clones take up about two fifths. Input material: CD8+ T cells sorted from blood. The receptors here all came from a human donor in good health.

The chain uses TRBV29-1 and TRBJ1-2; no definite D call. CDR1 SQVTM and CDR2 ANQGSEA come from the germline V gene. Trimming pared 2 bases from V and 4 bases from J, leaving 14 bases between. The CDR3 contains 14 residues. CDR3 protein: CSVESWATIYGYTF. As DNA, the CDR3 is TGCAGCGTTGAATCGTGGGCGACCATCTATGGCTACACCTTC.

The chain uses TRBV6-6 and TRBJ2-5, with a tentative D call TRBD2 (5 bases). Germline V gives CDR1 MNHNY, CDR2 SVGAGI (reference sequence). The CDR3 loop spans 12 amino acids. The V gene lost 6 bases and the J gene lost 5 bases, with 10 bases spanning the gap. CDR3 sequence reads: CASSISAETQYF. The CDR3 DNA sequence: TGTGCCAGCAGCATTAGCGCGGAGACCCAGTACTTC.

The chain recombines TRBV9 with TRBJ2-2, with 10 positions matching TRBD2. Germline V CDR1 and CDR2: SGDLS, YYNGEE. CDR3 length equals 17 residues. Trimming at V came to 3 bases and at J to 4 bases, leaving 9 bases not matched to a gene. CDR3 nucleotides: TGTGCCAGCAGCGGAGGACTAGCGGTCTACTCCACCGGGGAGCTGTTTTTT. Encoded protein: CASSGGLAVYSTGELFF.

J is TRBJ1-4 and V is TRBV25-1; D is ambiguous. V lost 4 bases and J lost 0, with 9 bases in between. The CDR3 loop spans 15 amino acids. The germline V gene has CDR1 MGHDK and CDR2 SYGVNS. The CDR3 region is CASSAALATNEKLFF. The CDR3 nucleotides are TGTGCCAGCAGTGCCGCACTGGCAACTAATGAAAAACTGTTTTTT.

V gene TRBV28 combines with J gene TRBJ1-1; 12 nucleotides align to TRBD1. There are 17 residues in the CDR3. Germline CDR1 MDHEN, CDR2 SYDVKM. The junction had 5 bases not matched to a gene; V was cut back by 3 bases and J by 0 bases. The CDR3 spells CASSLGQGAPMNTEAFF. The DNA of the CDR3 is TGTGCCAGCAGTTTGGGACAGGGGGCCCCTATGAACACTGAAGCTTTCTTT.